This entry features one TCR beta chain sequence. Its target is unknown. This specimen comes from a study of human T cells and chemical hapten exposure. A single record per CDR3 protein comes from TCRdb applying MiXCR to the RACE reads. The sample includes more than 65,000 distinct CDR3 sequences, about 9.3% of them seen just once. CDR3 size: 14 residues. Germline loops: CDR1 SGHVS, CDR2 FNYEAQ. Trimming shortened V by 4 bases and J by 4 bases, and 13 bases separated the two germline ends. General study findings and limits: Significantly more large CDR3 similarity clusters arose among expanded TCRs than among controls.

Noted time point: patch test 1, 2 weeks after DPC sensitization. Stated treatment: therapeutic diphenylcyclopropenone sensitization with weekly scalp DPC. Sequenced material: whole blood, taken in connection with sensitization to the hapten diphenylcyclopropenone (DPC). The chain links TRBV7-6 to TRBJ2-5; D may match TRBD1 or TRBD2 (5 bases each). This sequence was found in a woman between 45 and 65 years old with alopecia areata. Some clones in this sample may be carry-over from other donors' samples. CDR3 sequence: CASSSQTGRETQYF. The CDR3 DNA reads TGTGCCAGCAGCTCCCAGACGGGACGAGAGACCCAGTACTTC.